The clone carrying this T cell receptor beta chain appeared a few times. The target antigen is unknown. Amplification of TCR alpha and beta CDR3 regions from RNA used iRepertoire nested multiplex PCR. One-step reverse transcription and amplification started from about 100-400 ng of tissue mRNA or PBMC total RNA. Using its own MiXCR run on the multiplex PCR reads, TCRdb lists one record per CDR3 protein. This sample has about 140,000 distinct CDR3 sequences; about two fifths occur once, and the top ten carry around 18%. This entry belongs to a study of glioma-infiltrating T cells. Study observations and caveats: Very few CDR3 sequences were shared between tissue and blood. Tissue-blood divergence was below expectation in non-neoplastic patients, above in gliomas.

The sequence derives from a human donor with low-grade glioma or glioblastoma, undergoing nonglioma brain surgery, or in good health (not recorded which). The sequenced sample consisted of glioma tissue, nonneoplastic brain tissue, or PBMCs (not recorded which).

The CDR3 DNA follows: TGCGCCAGCAGCCAACAGGGGGCAGTGATCTACGAGCAGTACTTC. Protein: CASSQQGAVIYEQYF. The chain couples TRBV4-1 to TRBJ2-7, with 8 bases matching TRBD1. V shed 2 bases, J shed 3 bases, and the junction held 6 bases outside the gene matches. The V gene's germline CDR1 is MGHRA and CDR2 YSYEKL. This CDR3 has 15 residues.